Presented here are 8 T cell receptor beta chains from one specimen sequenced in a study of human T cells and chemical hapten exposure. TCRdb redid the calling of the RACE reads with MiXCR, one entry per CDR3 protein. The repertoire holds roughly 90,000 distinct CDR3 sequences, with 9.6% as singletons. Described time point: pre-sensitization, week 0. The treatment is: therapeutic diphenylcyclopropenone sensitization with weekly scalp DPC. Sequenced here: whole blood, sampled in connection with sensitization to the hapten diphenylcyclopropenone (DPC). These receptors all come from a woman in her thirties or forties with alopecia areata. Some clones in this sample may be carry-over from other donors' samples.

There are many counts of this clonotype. CDR3 protein: CAISGTGYNTEAFF. As DNA, the CDR3 is TGTGCCATCAGTGGAACAGGCTACAACACTGAAGCTTTCTTT. V usage is TRBV10-3 and J usage is TRBJ1-1, with D maybe TRBD1 (5 bases). Germline V CDR1 and CDR2: ENHRY, SYGVKD. The CDR3 is 14 residues long. Trimming took off 4 bases at V and 2 bases at J, with 11 bases between the two ends.

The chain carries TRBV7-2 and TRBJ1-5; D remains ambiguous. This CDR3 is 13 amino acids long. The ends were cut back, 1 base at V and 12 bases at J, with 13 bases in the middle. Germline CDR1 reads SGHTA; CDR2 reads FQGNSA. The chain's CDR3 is CASSLVIAVGQHF. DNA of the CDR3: TGTGCCAGCAGCTTAGTTATAGCCGTGGGCCAGCATTTT.

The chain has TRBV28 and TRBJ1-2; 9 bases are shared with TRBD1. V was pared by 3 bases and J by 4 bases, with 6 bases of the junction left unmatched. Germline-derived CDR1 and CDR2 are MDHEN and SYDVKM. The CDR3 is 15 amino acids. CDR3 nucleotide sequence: TGTGCCAGCAGTTTGGGACAGGGTTATAGCTATGGCTACACCTTC. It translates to CASSLGQGYSYGYTF.

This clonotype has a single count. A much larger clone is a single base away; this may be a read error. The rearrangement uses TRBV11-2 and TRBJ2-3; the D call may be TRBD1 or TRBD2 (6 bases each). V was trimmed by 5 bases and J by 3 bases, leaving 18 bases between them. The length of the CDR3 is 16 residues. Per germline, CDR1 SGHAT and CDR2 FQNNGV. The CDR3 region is CASSIIRTGATDTQYF. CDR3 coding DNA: TGTGCCAGCAGCATCATCCGCACGGGGGCGACAGATACGCAGTATTTT.

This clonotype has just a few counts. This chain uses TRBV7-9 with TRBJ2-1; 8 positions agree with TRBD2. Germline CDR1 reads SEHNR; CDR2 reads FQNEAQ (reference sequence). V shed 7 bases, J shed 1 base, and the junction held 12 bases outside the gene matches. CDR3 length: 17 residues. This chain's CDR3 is CASTISSRGASYNEQFF. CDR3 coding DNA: TGTGCCAGCACCATTAGCTCGCGGGGGGCGTCCTACAATGAGCAGTTCTTC.

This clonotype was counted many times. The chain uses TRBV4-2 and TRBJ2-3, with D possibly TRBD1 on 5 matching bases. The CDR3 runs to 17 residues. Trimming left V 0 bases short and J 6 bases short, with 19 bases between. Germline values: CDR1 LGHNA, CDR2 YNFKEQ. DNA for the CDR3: TGTGCCAGCAGCCAAGATCCCCCCCGGACACCGTGGGATACGCAGTATTTT. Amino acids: CASSQDPPRTPWDTQYF.

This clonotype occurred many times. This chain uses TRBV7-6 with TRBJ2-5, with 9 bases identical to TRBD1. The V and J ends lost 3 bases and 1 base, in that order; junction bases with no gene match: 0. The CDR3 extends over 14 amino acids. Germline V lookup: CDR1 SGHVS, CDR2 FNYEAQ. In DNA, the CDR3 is TGTGCCAGCAGCTTGGGACAGGGCCAAGAGACCCAGTACTTC. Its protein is CASSLGQGQETQYF.

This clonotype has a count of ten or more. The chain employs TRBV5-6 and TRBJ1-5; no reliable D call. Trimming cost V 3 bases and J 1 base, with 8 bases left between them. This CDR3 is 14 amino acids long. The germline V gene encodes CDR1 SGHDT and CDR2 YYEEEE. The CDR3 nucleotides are TGTGCCAGCAGCTCACCTTTCAGCAATCAGCCCCAGCATTTT. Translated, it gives CASSSPFSNQPQHF. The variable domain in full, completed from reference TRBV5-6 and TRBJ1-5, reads DAGVTQSPTHLIKTRGQQVTLRCSPKSGHDTVSWYQQALGQGPQFIFQYYEEEERQRGNFPDRFSGHQFPNYSSELNVNALLLGDSALYLCASSSPFSNQPQHFGDGTRLSIL.